This T cell receptor beta chain was sequenced in a study of T cell responses to AZD1222 COVID-19 vaccine. Notes on the study in general: White British donors predominated, females outnumbered males, and clonal diversity was possibly underestimated. After two AZD1222 doses, spike-specific TCR breadth and depth rose versus day 0.

As concerns this clone: Its specificity is not known.

Sequencing was performed with immunoSEQ multiplex PCR; in TCRdb, only in-frame clones are kept and a portion is missing. Of roughly 180,000 clones detected, approximately 90% appear once; the ten largest clones hold 1.9%. The CDR3 runs to 14 residues. The germline CDR1 and CDR2 sequences are MNHEY and SVGAGI. V was shortened by 2 bases and J by 6 bases, with 13 bases between the two germline ends. The specimen was peripheral blood, collected on day 0 of AZD1222 vaccination. This TCR was recovered from an adult in good health. This chain connects TRBV6-5 to TRBJ1-1, with D maybe TRBD1 (5 bases). This chain's CDR3 is CASSYREGSAEAFF. Written as DNA, the CDR3 is TGTGCCAGCAGTTACCGGGAGGGGTCAGCTGAAGCTTTCTTT.